Listed below are T cell receptor beta chains from one sample, sequenced in a study of blood T cell repertoires in COVID-19. This table comes from immunoSEQ multiplex PCR, and its TCRdb copy is limited to in-frame clones, with some not included. The sample lists under 300,000 clones, about 81% seen once, with around 12% in the top ten. Sequenced material: peripheral blood. These TCRs come from a woman aged 60-75 years with active or convalescent COVID-19. Both conserved end residues are part of each CDR3. A D gene is named only where the DNA matches it firmly. Size is omitted from some rows. Given values are once, few, many or a class for expanded clones.

v_call	j_call	d_call	clone_size	cdr3_nt	cdr3_aa
TRBV12-3/TRBV12-4	TRBJ1-2	NA	NA	TGTGCCAGCAGTGCTGACAGGTTCAATGGCTACACCTTC	CASSADRFNGYTF
TRBV6-5	TRBJ1-6	TRBD1	NA	TGTGCCAGCAGTTATTCCAGGGGGACGCGAAATTCACCCCTCCACTTT	CASSYSRGTRNSPLHF
TRBV30	TRBJ2-3	NA	NA	TGTGCCTGGAGTGTAGGGGTAGGGGGTCGGGGTTTGGATACGCAGTATTTT	CAWSVGVGGRGLDTQYF
TRBV18	TRBJ2-7	TRBD2	NA	TGTGCCAGCTCACCGACACTAGCGGGGGGGCCCGAGCAGTACTTC	CASSPTLAGGPEQYF
TRBV10-1	TRBJ1-2	TRBD1	NA	TGCGCCAGCACTAAAACGGGACAGGGGGCCTTCGATGGCTACACCTTC	CASTKTGQGAFDGYTF
TRBV5-1	TRBJ2-4	TRBD2	few	TGCGCCAGCAGCTCTTTAGCGGGGGAGCAGTACTTC	CASSSLAGEQYF
TRBV3-1/TRBV3-2	TRBJ2-3	TRBD2	NA	TGTGCCAGCAGCCTTATATGTCTAGCGGGGGCCCTTAGCACAGATACGCAGTATTTT	CASSLICLAGALSTDTQYF
TRBV10-3	TRBJ1-4	NA	NA	TGTGCCATCAGGGGGACGGCGGGGGAAAAACTGTTTTTT	CAIRGTAGEKLFF
TRBV5-8	TRBJ1-3	NA	NA	TGTGCCAGCAGCATTTCCTCCACTCCGACGGGGTTGACCATATATTTT	CASSISSTPTGLTIYF
TRBV6-1	TRBJ1-4	NA	NA	TGTGCCAGCAGTGAAGCGGGAACAGGCTCGCTGGGAAAACTGTTTTTT	CASSEAGTGSLGKLFF
TRBV18	TRBJ2-7	TRBD2	NA	TGTGCCAGCTCACCATTGAAAGCGGGGGGTGGCTCCTACGAGCAGTACTTC	CASSPLKAGGGSYEQYF
TRBV5-1	TRBJ1-1	NA	NA	TGCGCCAGCAGCTTGGGGGGAGATGAAGCTTTCTTT	CASSLGGDEAFF
TRBV19	TRBJ1-6	NA	NA	TGTGCCAGTAGTCTATGGACAAATCGAGGATCACCCCTCCACTTT	CASSLWTNRGSPLHF
TRBV6-1	TRBJ2-5	NA	NA	TGTGCCAGCACCACGGGGGTGGAGACCCAGTACTTC	CASTTGVETQYF
TRBV5-6	TRBJ2-7	NA	NA	TGTGCCAGCAGCCTAACGACAGCCTCGGAGCAGTACTTC	CASSLTTASEQYF
TRBV27	TRBJ1-1	NA	NA	TGTGCCAGCAGTTGGGCAGGAGGAAGCACTGAAGCTTTCTTT	CASSWAGGSTEAFF
TRBV30	TRBJ1-5	NA	NA	TGTGCCTGGAGTACCGGGATGGGGGGTCAGCCCCAGCATTTT	CAWSTGMGGQPQHF
TRBV7-9	TRBJ1-2	TRBD1	NA	TGTGCCAGCACCCTGGCAGGGGGCGCGGAGGGCCACACCTTC	CASTLAGGAEGHTF
TRBV6-5	TRBJ1-1	TRBD1	NA	TGTGCCAGCAGTTACCCTGGACAGGGGGCTCTAGCTGAAGCTTTCTTT	CASSYPGQGALAEAFF
TRBV7-2	TRBJ2-5	NA	few	TGTGCCAGCAGCTCCCGGGACTCCTTTCGGGATCAAGAGACCCAGTACTTC	CASSSRDSFRDQETQYF
TRBV25-1	TRBJ2-2	NA	once	TGTGCCAGCAGTCACGGGACCGGGGAGCTGTTTTTT	CASSHGTGELFF
TRBV7-3	TRBJ2-2	NA	NA	TGTGCCAGCAGCCGAATCGCAGGGGCCGACACCGGGGAGCTGTTTTTT	CASSRIAGADTGELFF
TRBV5-4	TRBJ2-3	TRBD1	NA	TGTGCCAGCAGCCTACGGGACAGTCCCACAGATACGCAGTATTTT	CASSLRDSPTDTQYF
TRBV7-2	TRBJ1-1	NA	NA	TGTGCCAGCAGCTCACAGGGTTTCCCTGAAGCTTTCTTT	CASSSQGFPEAFF
TRBV29-1	TRBJ2-7	TRBD1	NA	TGCAGCGTTGGGGGGACAGGGGTCTACGAGCAGTACTTC	CSVGGTGVYEQYF
TRBV6-6	TRBJ1-5	NA	once	TGTGCCAGCAGTCTCCCACGGTCCCATAGCAATCAGCCCCAGCATTTT	CASSLPRSHSNQPQHF
TRBV4-3	TRBJ2-1	NA	NA	TGCGCCAGCAGCCAATCACTAGCCACCTCGACCTACAATGAGCAGTTCTTC	CASSQSLATSTYNEQFF
TRBV4-1	TRBJ2-7	NA	NA	TGCGCCAGCAGCCTCGGACAGACATCGGCCTACGAGCAGTACTTC	CASSLGQTSAYEQYF
TRBV4-1	TRBJ2-2	NA	NA	TGCGCCAGCAGCCAAGATAGGGGGTCGGTCGTCACCGGGGAGCTGTTTTTT	CASSQDRGSVVTGELFF
TRBV6-5	TRBJ1-2	TRBD1	NA	TGTGCCAGCAGCGGAGGGACAGGGTGGGGCTACACCTTC	CASSGGTGWGYTF